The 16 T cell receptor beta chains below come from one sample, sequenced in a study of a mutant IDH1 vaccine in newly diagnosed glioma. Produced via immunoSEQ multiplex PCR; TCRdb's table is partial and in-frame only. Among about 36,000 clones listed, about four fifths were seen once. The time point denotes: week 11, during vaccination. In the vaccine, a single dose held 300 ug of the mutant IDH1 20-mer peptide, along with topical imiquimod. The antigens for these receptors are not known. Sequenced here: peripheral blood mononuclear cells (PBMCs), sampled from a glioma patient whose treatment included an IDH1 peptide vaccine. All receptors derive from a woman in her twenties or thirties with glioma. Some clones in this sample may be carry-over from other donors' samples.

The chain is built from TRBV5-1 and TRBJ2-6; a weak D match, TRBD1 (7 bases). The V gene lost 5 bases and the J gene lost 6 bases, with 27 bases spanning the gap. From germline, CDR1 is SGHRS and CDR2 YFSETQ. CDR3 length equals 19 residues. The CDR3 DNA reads TGCGCCAGCAGGTCTTACCGGGACAGCGCTAGACTAGAGGCCAACGTCCTGACTTTC. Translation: CASRSYRDSARLEANVLTF. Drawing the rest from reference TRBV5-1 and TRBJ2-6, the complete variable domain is KAGVTQTPRYLIKTRGQQVTLSCSPISGHRSVSWYQQTPGQGLQFLFEYFSETQRNKGNFPGRFSGRQFSNSRSEMNVSTLELGDSALYLCASRSYRDSARLEANVLTFGAGSRLTVL.

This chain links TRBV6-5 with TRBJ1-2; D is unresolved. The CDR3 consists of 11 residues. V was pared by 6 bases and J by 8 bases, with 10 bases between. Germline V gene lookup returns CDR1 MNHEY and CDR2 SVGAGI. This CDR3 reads CASSRGLGYTF. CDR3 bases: TGTGCCAGCAGCCGAGGGTTAGGCTACACCTTC.

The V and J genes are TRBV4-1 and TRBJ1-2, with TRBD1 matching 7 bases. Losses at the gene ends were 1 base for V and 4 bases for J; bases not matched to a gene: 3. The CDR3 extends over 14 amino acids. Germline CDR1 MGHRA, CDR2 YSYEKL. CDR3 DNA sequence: TGCGCCAGCAGCCAAGTAGGGACAGCCTATGGCTACACCTTC. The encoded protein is CASSQVGTAYGYTF.

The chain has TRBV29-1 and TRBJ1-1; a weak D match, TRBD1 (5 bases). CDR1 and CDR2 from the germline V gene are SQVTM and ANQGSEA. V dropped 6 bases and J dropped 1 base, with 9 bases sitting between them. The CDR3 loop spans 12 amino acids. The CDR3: CSVSRGNTEAFF. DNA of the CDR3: TGCAGCGTCAGTAGGGGGAACACTGAAGCTTTCTTT.

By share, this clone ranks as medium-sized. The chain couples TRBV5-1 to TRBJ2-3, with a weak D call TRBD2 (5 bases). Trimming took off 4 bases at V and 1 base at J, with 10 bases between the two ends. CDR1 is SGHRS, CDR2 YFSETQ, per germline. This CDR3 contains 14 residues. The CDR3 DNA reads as TGCGCCAGCAGCCCGAACGGGGGCACAGATACGCAGTATTTT. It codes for CASSPNGGTDTQYF.

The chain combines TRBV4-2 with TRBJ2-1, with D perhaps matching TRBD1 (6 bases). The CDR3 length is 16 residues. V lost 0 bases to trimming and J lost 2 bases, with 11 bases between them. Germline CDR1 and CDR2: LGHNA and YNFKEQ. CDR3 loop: CASSQEGASAYNEQFF. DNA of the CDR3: TGTGCCAGCAGCCAAGAGGGGGCGTCCGCCTACAATGAGCAGTTCTTC.

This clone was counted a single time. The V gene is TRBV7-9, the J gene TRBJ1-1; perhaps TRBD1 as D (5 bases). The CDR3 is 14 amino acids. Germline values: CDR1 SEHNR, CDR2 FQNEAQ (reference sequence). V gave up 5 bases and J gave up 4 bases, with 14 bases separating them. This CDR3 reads CASSPEGRFTEAFF. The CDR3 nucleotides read TGTGCCAGCAGCCCAGAGGGGAGGTTCACTGAAGCTTTCTTT.

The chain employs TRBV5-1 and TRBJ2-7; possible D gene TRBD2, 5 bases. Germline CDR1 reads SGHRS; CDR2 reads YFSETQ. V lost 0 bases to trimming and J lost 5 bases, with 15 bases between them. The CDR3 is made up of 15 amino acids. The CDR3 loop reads CASSLDRGGGDEQYF. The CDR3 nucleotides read TGCGCCAGCAGCTTGGATCGGGGTGGTGGGGACGAGCAGTACTTC.

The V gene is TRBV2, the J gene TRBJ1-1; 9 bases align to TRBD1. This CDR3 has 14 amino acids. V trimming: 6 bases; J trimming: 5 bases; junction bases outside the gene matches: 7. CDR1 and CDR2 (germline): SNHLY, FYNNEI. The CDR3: CASSAGTGKTEAFF. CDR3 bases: TGTGCCAGCAGCGCGGGGACAGGGAAGACTGAAGCTTTCTTT. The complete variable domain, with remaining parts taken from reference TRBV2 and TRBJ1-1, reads EPEVTQTPSHQVTQMGQEVILRCVPISNHLYFYWYRQILGQKVEFLVSFYNNEISEKSEIFDDQFSVERPDGSNFTLKIRSTKLEDSAMYFCASSAGTGKTEAFFGQGTRLTVV.

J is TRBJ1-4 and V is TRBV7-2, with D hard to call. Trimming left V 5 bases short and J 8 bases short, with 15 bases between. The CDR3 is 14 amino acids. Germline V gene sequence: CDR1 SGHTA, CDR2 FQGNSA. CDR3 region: CASSLSRVQEKLFF. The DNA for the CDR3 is TGTGCCAGCAGCCTCTCACGGGTCCAGGAAAAACTGTTTTTT.

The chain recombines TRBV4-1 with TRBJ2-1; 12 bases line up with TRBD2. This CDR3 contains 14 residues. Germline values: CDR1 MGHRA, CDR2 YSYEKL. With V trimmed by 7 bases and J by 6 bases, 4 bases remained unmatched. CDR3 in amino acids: CASTLAGGGNEQFF. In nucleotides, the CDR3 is TGCGCCAGCACCCTAGCGGGAGGGGGCAATGAGCAGTTCTTC.

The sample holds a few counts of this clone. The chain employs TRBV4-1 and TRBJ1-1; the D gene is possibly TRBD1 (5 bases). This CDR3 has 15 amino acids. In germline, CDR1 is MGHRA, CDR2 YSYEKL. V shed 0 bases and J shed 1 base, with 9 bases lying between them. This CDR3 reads CASSQDVGENTEAFF. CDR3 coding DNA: TGCGCCAGCAGCCAAGATGTGGGGGAGAACACTGAAGCTTTCTTT.

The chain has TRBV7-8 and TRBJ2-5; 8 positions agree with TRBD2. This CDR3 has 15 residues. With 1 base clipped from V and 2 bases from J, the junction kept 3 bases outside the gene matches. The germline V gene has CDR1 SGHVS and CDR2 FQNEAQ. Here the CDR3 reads CASSLGGTRQETQYF. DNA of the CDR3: TGTGCCAGCAGCTTAGGGGGGACTAGACAAGAGACCCAGTACTTC.

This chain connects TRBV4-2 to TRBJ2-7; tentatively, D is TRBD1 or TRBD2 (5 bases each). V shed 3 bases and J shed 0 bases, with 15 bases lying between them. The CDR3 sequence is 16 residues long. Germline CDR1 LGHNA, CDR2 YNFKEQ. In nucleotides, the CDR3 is TGTGCCAGCAGCCATTCCGGGGCCCTGAGCTCCTACGAGCAGTACTTC. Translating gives CASSHSGALSSYEQYF.

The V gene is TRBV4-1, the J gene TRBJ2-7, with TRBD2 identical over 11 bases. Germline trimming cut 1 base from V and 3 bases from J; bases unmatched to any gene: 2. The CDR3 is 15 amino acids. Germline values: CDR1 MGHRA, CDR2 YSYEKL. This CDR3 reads CASSQVLAGDYEQYF. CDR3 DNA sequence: TGCGCCAGCAGCCAAGTACTAGCGGGGGACTACGAGCAGTACTTC.

In nucleotides, the CDR3 is TGCGCCAGCAAGACTAGCGGGACGGACGAGCAGTACTTC. Residues: CASKTSGTDEQYF. The chain has TRBV10-2 and TRBJ2-7, with 11 bases lining up with TRBD2. V lost 7 bases and J lost 5; bases outside the gene matches: 4. Germline CDR1 is WSHSY and CDR2 is SAAADI. CDR3 length equals 13 residues.